This entry concerns a single T cell receptor (beta chain). Its antigen remains unknown. Germline values: CDR1 LNHDA, CDR2 SQIVND (reference sequence). Trimming cost V 3 bases and J 2 bases, with 13 bases left between them. The CDR3 contains 15 residues. The entry originates in a study of PD-1 blockade in classical Hodgkin lymphoma. Broader study findings: In newly diagnosed patients, baseline TCR diversity was reportedly below that of healthy donors.

Each patient experienced a relapse that followed autologous stem cell transplantation, and brentuximab vedotin exposure varied. Best responses fell into complete response, partial response or progressive disease. Profiled with immunoSEQ multiplex PCR; TCRdb holds only in-frame clones, not every one. The table has approximately 99,000 clones, nearly 90% seen once. The chain uses TRBV19 and TRBJ2-5; possibly TRBD2 for D (6 bases). The sequenced sample was peripheral blood mononuclear cells (PBMCs), obtained before the second cycle of nivolumab. The receptor's source is a human donor with classical Hodgkin lymphoma. The chain's CDR3 is CASSMDGRWQETQYF. CDR3 coding DNA: TGTGCCAGTAGTATGGACGGGAGATGGCAAGAGACCCAGTACTTC.